Listed below are T cell receptor beta chains from one sample, sequenced in a study of glioma-infiltrating T cells. TCRdb ran MiXCR on the multiplex PCR reads and lists one entry per CDR3 protein. The repertoire consists of about 380,000 distinct CDR3 sequences, with roughly two fifths occurring once and the leading ten covering around 13%. Sequenced input: glioma tissue, nonneoplastic brain tissue, or PBMCs (not recorded which). The receptors come from a human donor with low-grade glioma or glioblastoma, undergoing nonglioma brain surgery, or in good health (not recorded which). The CDR3 runs from the conserved cysteine through the conserved F or W. D genes are given only for firm matches. Not every row has a clone size; where given, it reads once, few, many or a size class.

J: TRBJ1-1; size: many; D: NA; V: TRBV6-1; DNA: TGTGCCAGCAGCCTAAGACTTGGGAGGACTGAAGCTTTCTTT; CDR3: CASSLRLGRTEAFF
J: TRBJ1-1; size: many; D: NA; V: TRBV28; DNA: TGTGCCAGCAGATTTGATGAAGGGGGAACTGAAGCTTTCTTT; CDR3: CASRFDEGGTEAFF
J: TRBJ2-5; size: many; D: TRBD2; V: TRBV10-3; DNA: TGTGCCATCAGTGAGTCCGGGACTAGCGGCCAAGAGACCCAGTACTTC; CDR3: CAISESGTSGQETQYF
J: TRBJ2-7; size: NA; D: NA; V: TRBV12-3/TRBV12-4; DNA: TGTGCCAGCAGTTTAATCGTGGGAACAGGGACACACGAGCAGTACTTC; CDR3: CASSLIVGTGTHEQYF
J: TRBJ1-5; size: few; D: NA; V: TRBV28; DNA: TGTGCCAGCAGCCACCAAAAAACGACGGAGCGGGATGGTGCTCAGCCCCAGCATTTT; CDR3: CASSHQKTTERDGAQPQHF
J: TRBJ2-1; size: many; D: NA; V: TRBV29-1; DNA: TGCAGCGTTGTTGGAGTTGCGGAGAAGGGCAATGAGCAGTTCTTC; CDR3: CSVVGVAEKGNEQFF
J: TRBJ2-2; size: NA; D: NA; V: TRBV28; DNA: TGTGCCAGCAGTTTATTAGCCAGGGAGAACACCGGGGAGCTGTTTTTT; CDR3: CASSLLARENTGELFF
J: TRBJ1-5; size: NA; D: NA; V: TRBV19; DNA: TGTGCCAGTAGAGGAACAGGAGGACAGCCCCAGCATTTT; CDR3: CASRGTGGQPQHF
J: TRBJ2-3; size: few; D: TRBD2; V: TRBV20-1; DNA: TGCAGTGCCTTTAGCGGGAGGGCAGATACGCAGTATTTT; CDR3: CSAFSGRADTQYF
J: TRBJ2-5; size: NA; D: TRBD2; V: TRBV7-2; DNA: TGTGCCAACAGCTCTCCCGCGGGAGGGCCCGAGACCCAGTACTTC; CDR3: CANSSPAGGPETQYF
J: TRBJ2-1; size: NA; D: NA; V: TRBV24-1; DNA: TGTGCCACCAGTGATTTTCGGGGGAGCGGGTACAATGAGCAGTTCTTC; CDR3: CATSDFRGSGYNEQFF
J: TRBJ2-5; size: NA; D: TRBD1; V: TRBV6-5; DNA: TGTGCCAGCAGTTCGACAGGGGGGAGTGGAGAGACCCAGTACTTC; CDR3: CASSSTGGSGETQYF
J: TRBJ2-1; size: NA; D: NA; V: TRBV12-3/TRBV12-4; DNA: TGTGCCAGCAGTTTTTCAGACGAGTTGTATGAGCGGTTCTTC; CDR3: CASSFSDELYERFF
J: TRBJ1-5; size: NA; D: NA; V: TRBV24-1; DNA: TGTGCCACCAGTGATGGTTCTCAGCCCCAGCGTTTT; CDR3: CATSDGSQPQRF
J: TRBJ1-2; size: NA; D: NA; V: TRBV4-1; DNA: TGCGCCAGCAACCAAGCGAACTATGGCTACACCTTC; CDR3: CASNQANYGYTF
J: TRBJ1-1; size: few; D: NA; V: TRBV15; DNA: TGTGCCACCAGCATGGGGACAAGGAACACTGAAGCTTTCTTT; CDR3: CATSMGTRNTEAFF
J: TRBJ2-3; size: few; D: NA; V: TRBV7-9; DNA: TGTGCCAGCAGCCGACAGGTTGCGGATACGCAGTATTTT; CDR3: CASSRQVADTQYF
J: TRBJ2-7; size: NA; D: NA; V: TRBV4-2; DNA: TGTGCCAGCAGCCAAGTCGTCCTAGGTTCGGCCTACGAGCAGTACTTC; CDR3: CASSQVVLGSAYEQYF
J: TRBJ2-5; size: many; D: TRBD1; V: TRBV10-3; DNA: TGTGCCATCAGTGAGCAGGACAGGGGGCAAGAGACCCAGTACTTC; CDR3: CAISEQDRGQETQYF
J: TRBJ2-3; size: many; D: TRBD1; V: TRBV12-3/TRBV12-4; DNA: TGTGCCAGCAGTCTGGGACAGGCCACAGATACGCAGTATTTT; CDR3: CASSLGQATDTQYF
J: TRBJ2-3; size: many; D: NA; V: TRBV28; DNA: TGTGCCAGCGGCCCAGGGACTCCTACAGATACGCAGTATTTT; CDR3: CASGPGTPTDTQYF
J: TRBJ2-5; size: many; D: NA; V: TRBV28; DNA: TGTGCCAGCAGCTCGACAGTCCGGGGAGGACAAGAGACCCAGTACTTC; CDR3: CASSSTVRGGQETQYF
J: TRBJ1-2; size: NA; D: TRBD1; V: TRBV4-1; DNA: TGCGCCAGCAGCCAAGAATCTGGGACAGGGTTGGGCTACACCTTC; CDR3: CASSQESGTGLGYTF
J: TRBJ2-7; size: NA; D: NA; V: TRBV7-2; DNA: TGTGCCAGCAGCCGTTCCCCCAGCGGCTACGAGCAGTACTTC; CDR3: CASSRSPSGYEQYF
J: TRBJ2-7; size: NA; D: NA; V: TRBV2; DNA: TGTGCCATAGGGCCCTACAAGCTCGAGCAGTACTTC; CDR3: CAIGPYKLEQYF
J: TRBJ2-2; size: many; D: NA; V: TRBV27; DNA: TGTGCCAGCAGTTTAATCCGGGATGCCGGGGAGCTGTTTTTT; CDR3: CASSLIRDAGELFF
J: TRBJ1-5; size: few; D: NA; V: TRBV10-3; DNA: TGTGCCATCAGCGGGACCGGGACCGGCAATCAGCCCCAGCATTTT; CDR3: CAISGTGTGNQPQHF
J: TRBJ2-1; size: NA; D: NA; V: TRBV7-9; DNA: TGTGCCAGCAGCCGAAATTCGGGGGGCTCGGACAATGAGCAGTTCTTC; CDR3: CASSRNSGGSDNEQFF
J: TRBJ1-1; size: NA; D: NA; V: TRBV5-1; DNA: TGCGCCAGCAGCTTGGCAGAGTACACTGAAGCTTTCTTT; CDR3: CASSLAEYTEAFF
J: TRBJ2-7; size: few; D: NA; V: TRBV28; DNA: TGTGCCAGCAGTCTCACGGGGGACTCCTACGAGCAGTACTTC; CDR3: CASSLTGDSYEQYF
J: TRBJ2-1; size: many; D: NA; V: TRBV28; DNA: TGTGCCAGCAGTGCAGGGGTTTACAATGAGCAGTTCTTC; CDR3: CASSAGVYNEQFF
J: TRBJ2-2; size: many; D: TRBD2; V: TRBV6-2/TRBV6-3; DNA: TGTGCCAGCACTCCCAGCCCGCTAGCGGGACACACCGGGGAGCTGTTTTTT; CDR3: CASTPSPLAGHTGELFF
J: TRBJ2-7; size: NA; D: TRBD2; V: TRBV4-1; DNA: TGCGCCAGCAGCCAAGACTCGCTAGCGGGATCCATTCAGCAGTACTTC; CDR3: CASSQDSLAGSIQQYF
J: TRBJ2-7; size: once; D: NA; V: TRBV7-6; DNA: TGTGCCAGCAGCTTAGTAGGGGCTAGCGATCCCTACCAGCAGTACTTC; CDR3: CASSLVGASDPYQQYF
J: TRBJ2-3; size: many; D: TRBD2; V: TRBV24-1; DNA: TGTGCCACCGGGACTAGCGGCACAGATACGCAGTATTTT; CDR3: CATGTSGTDTQYF
J: TRBJ2-7; size: NA; D: TRBD2; V: TRBV27; DNA: TGTGCCAGCACCCCCTGGGGGGGAGGTACCTACGAGCAGTACTTC; CDR3: CASTPWGGGTYEQYF
J: TRBJ1-1; size: NA; D: NA; V: TRBV3-1; DNA: TGTGCCAGCAGCCAAGACGGGGAGCCGAGGGGAGCTTTCTTT; CDR3: CASSQDGEPRGAFF
J: TRBJ2-2; size: once; D: NA; V: TRBV5-5; DNA: TGTGCCAGCAGCTTGACAGGGAACACCGGGGAGCTGTTTTTT; CDR3: CASSLTGNTGELFF
J: TRBJ1-1; size: NA; D: NA; V: TRBV12-3/TRBV12-4; DNA: TGTGCCAGCAGCAGACAGTCGAACACTGAAGCTTTCTTT; CDR3: CASSRQSNTEAFF
J: TRBJ2-2; size: NA; D: TRBD1; V: TRBV20-1; DNA: TGCAGTGCTAGAGATTTCGGGACAGGGTTTGACACCGGGGAGCTGTTTTTT; CDR3: CSARDFGTGFDTGELFF
J: TRBJ2-7; size: many; D: TRBD2; V: TRBV6-1; DNA: TGTGCCAGCAGGGAGATAGCGGGATCAGCCTACGAGCAGTACTTC; CDR3: CASREIAGSAYEQYF
J: TRBJ2-5; size: few; D: TRBD1; V: TRBV5-4; DNA: TGTGCCAGCAGTCAGGACAGGGGAGAGACCCAGTACTTC; CDR3: CASSQDRGETQYF
J: TRBJ1-4; size: few; D: NA; V: TRBV7-2; DNA: TGTGCCAGCAGCCGAGTGGGGGGGACTAATGAAAAACTGTTTTTT; CDR3: CASSRVGGTNEKLFF
J: TRBJ2-1; size: few; D: TRBD2; V: TRBV12-3/TRBV12-4; DNA: TGTGCCAGCAGTCCCCCCCGACTAGCGGGACCCGGCAATGAGCAGTTCTTC; CDR3: CASSPPRLAGPGNEQFF
J: TRBJ1-5; size: NA; D: NA; V: TRBV19; DNA: TGTGCCAGTAGTATCCTCGGCAGGGATGACCAGCCCCAGCATTTT; CDR3: CASSILGRDDQPQHF
J: TRBJ2-5; size: few; D: NA; V: TRBV6-2/TRBV6-3; DNA: TGTGCCAGCAGTTACTCGAGGACGGAGGGGGAGACCCAGTACTTC; CDR3: CASSYSRTEGETQYF
J: TRBJ2-2; size: NA; D: NA; V: TRBV4-2; DNA: TGTGCCAGCAGCGTCAGTGGGGGGACGTTTACCGGGGAGCTGTTTTTT; CDR3: CASSVSGGTFTGELFF
J: TRBJ1-1; size: NA; D: NA; V: TRBV6-1; DNA: TGTGCCAGCAGCGGACTAGGGGGGGGGTACACTGAAGCTTTCTTT; CDR3: CASSGLGGGYTEAFF
J: TRBJ2-5; size: NA; D: NA; V: TRBV14; DNA: TGTGCCAGCAGCCCGCTAGTAATCGGAGAGACCCAGTACTTC; CDR3: CASSPLVIGETQYF
J: TRBJ1-1; size: NA; D: TRBD1; V: TRBV6-4; DNA: TGTGCCAGCAGTGACTTCAGGGGGCTTGAAGCCATGGGCACTGAAGCTTTCTTT; CDR3: CASSDFRGLEAMGTEAFF
J: TRBJ2-3; size: NA; D: NA; V: TRBV15; DNA: TGTGCCACCAGCTCTCGGTGGCCATTTAGCACAGATACGCAGTATTTT; CDR3: CATSSRWPFSTDTQYF
J: TRBJ2-7; size: NA; D: NA; V: TRBV7-2; DNA: TGTGCCAGCAGCTTAACCGCTAGCGTGTCGTTATACGAGCAGTACTTC; CDR3: CASSLTASVSLYEQYF